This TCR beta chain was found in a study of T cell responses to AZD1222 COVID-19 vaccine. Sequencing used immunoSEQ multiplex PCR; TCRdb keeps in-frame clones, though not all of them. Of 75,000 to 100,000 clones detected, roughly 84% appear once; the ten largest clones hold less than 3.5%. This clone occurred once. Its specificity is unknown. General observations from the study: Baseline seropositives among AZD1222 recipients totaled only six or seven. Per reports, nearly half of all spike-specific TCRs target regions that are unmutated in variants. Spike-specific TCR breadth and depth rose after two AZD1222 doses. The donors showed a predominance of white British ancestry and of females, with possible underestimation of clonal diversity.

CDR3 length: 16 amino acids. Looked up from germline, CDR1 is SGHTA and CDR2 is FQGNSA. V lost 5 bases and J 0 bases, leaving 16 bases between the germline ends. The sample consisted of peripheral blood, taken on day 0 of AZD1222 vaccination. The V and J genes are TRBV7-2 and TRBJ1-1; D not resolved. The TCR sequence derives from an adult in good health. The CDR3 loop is CASSVDWGSMNTEAFF. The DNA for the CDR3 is TGTGCCAGCAGCGTAGACTGGGGTAGCATGAACACTGAAGCTTTCTTT.